The sequence of this T cell receptor (beta chain) was determined in a study of blood T cell repertoires in COVID-19. At the level of the study: The samples span acute and convalescent COVID-19 from the United States, Italy and Spain.

This clone was seen only a few times. Germline V gives CDR1 SEHNR, CDR2 FQNEAQ (reference sequence). The CDR3 extends over 13 amino acids. J lost 6 bases, V lost 3 bases, and 5 bases had no gene match. In the original processing: Amplification of reference gene primers provided the estimated nucleated cell counts. Profiled with immunoSEQ multiplex PCR; TCRdb holds only in-frame clones, not every one. From that table come the V and J calls and clone size; the DNA was used to work out D and trimming. The repertoire has fewer than 180,000 clones, 75% to 90% of them found once; the top ten carry under 2.5%.

Sequencing used peripheral blood. The chain joins TRBV7-9 to TRBJ2-7; 7 bases are shared with TRBD2. The source of this sequence is a man aged 65 to 85 with acute or convalescent COVID-19. CDR3 bases: TGTGCCAGCAGCTTTCGACTAGCTGGCGAGCAGTACTTC. It codes for CASSFRLAGEQYF.